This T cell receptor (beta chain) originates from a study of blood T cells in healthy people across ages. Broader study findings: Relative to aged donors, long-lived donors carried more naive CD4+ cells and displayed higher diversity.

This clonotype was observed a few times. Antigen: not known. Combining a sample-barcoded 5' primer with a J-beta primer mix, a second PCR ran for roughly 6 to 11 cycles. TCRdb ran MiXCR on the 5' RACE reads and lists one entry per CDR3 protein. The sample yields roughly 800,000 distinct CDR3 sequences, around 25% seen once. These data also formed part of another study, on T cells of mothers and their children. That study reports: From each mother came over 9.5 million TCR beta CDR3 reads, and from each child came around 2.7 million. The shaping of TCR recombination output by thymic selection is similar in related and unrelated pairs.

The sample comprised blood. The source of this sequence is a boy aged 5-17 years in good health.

For the CDR3, the DNA is TGTGCTAGTGGCCGCGGACAGGGGGACTACAATGAGCAGTTCTTC. This translates into CASGRGQGDYNEQFF. The rearrangement joins TRBV12-5 to TRBJ2-5; 10 bases map to TRBD1. With the DNA end fitting TRBJ2-1 better, the J assignment may be wrong. Germline CDR1 reads LGHNT; CDR2 reads FRNRAP. This CDR3 is built from 15 residues.